The rows below give T cell receptor beta chains drawn from one sample of a study of blood T cell repertoires in COVID-19. Measured with immunoSEQ multiplex PCR; TCRdb has only the in-frame clones, and not every one. The top ten hold under 7% of the sample, which has under 350,000 clones, 90% seen once. The sample comprised peripheral blood. The receptors here all came from a woman under 40 with COVID-19, enrolled during active disease. CDR3s include the opening cysteine and the closing phenylalanine or tryptophan. The D gene is left open where the match is weak. Some rows mark clone size as missing; the rest say once, few, many or name a class of expanded clone.

CASTPSGQAITGYTF,TGTGCCAGCACCCCTTCAGGACAGGCTATAACTGGCTACACCTTC,TRBV6-5,.,TRBJ1-2,TRBD1
CASRIFQGEGEQYF,TGCGCCAGCAGGATATTTCAGGGGGAAGGCGAGCAGTACTTC,TRBV5-1,.,TRBJ2-7,TRBD1
CASSPLPGHNSGNTIYF,TGTGCCAGCTCACCACTCCCTGGACACAACTCTGGAAACACCATATATTTT,TRBV18,once,TRBJ1-3,.
CASSKGLAEWNTGELFF,TGTGCCAGCAGCAAGGGACTAGCGGAGTGGAACACCGGGGAGCTGTTTTTT,TRBV9,.,TRBJ2-2,TRBD2
CASSRRQGNTEAFF,TGTGCCAGCTCACGGCGACAGGGGAACACTGAAGCTTTCTTT,TRBV18,.,TRBJ1-1,TRBD1
CASSIPRTSRAGDNEQFF,TGTGCCAGTAGTATACCCCGGACTAGCCGTGCCGGGGACAATGAGCAGTTCTTC,TRBV19,.,TRBJ2-1,TRBD2
CASRDPGGETQYF,TGTGCCAGCAGGGACCCAGGGGGGGAGACCCAGTACTTC,TRBV2,.,TRBJ2-5,.
CAIRDSSYNEQFF,TGTGCCATCCGGGACTCATCCTACAATGAGCAGTTCTTC,TRBV24-1,.,TRBJ2-1,.
CASSLVPNSEAFF,TGTGCCAGCAGCTTAGTACCGAACTCTGAAGCTTTCTTT,TRBV7-9,.,TRBJ1-1,.
CASSTGTSSQETQYF,TGTGCCAGCAGCACCGGGACTAGCAGTCAAGAGACCCAGTACTTC,TRBV5-6,.,TRBJ2-5,TRBD2
CASSYSGTGFGELFF,TGTGCCAGCAGTTACAGCGGGACGGGGTTCGGGGAGCTGTTTTTT,TRBV6-5,.,TRBJ2-2,TRBD2
CASSSDGQSTEAFF,TGTGCCAGCAGCTCAGATGGACAGAGCACTGAAGCTTTCTTT,TRBV11-2,.,TRBJ1-1,.